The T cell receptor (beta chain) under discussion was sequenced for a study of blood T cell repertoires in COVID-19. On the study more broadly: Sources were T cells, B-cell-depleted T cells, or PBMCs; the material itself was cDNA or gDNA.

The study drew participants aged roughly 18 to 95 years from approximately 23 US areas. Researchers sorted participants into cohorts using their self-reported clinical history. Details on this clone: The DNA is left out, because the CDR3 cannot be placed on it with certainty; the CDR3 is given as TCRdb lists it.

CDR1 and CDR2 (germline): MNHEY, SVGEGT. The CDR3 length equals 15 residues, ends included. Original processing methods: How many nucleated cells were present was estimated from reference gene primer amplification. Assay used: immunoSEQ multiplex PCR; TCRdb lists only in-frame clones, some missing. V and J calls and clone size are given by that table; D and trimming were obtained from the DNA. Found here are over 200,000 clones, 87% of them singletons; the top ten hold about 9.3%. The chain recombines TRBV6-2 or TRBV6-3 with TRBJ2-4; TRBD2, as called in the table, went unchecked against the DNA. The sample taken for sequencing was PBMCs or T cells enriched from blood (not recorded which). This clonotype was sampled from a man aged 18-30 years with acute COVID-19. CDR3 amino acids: CASSSSGNAKNIQYF.